This TCR beta chain originates from a study of somatic mutations in cytotoxic T cells in rheumatoid arthritis. Overall study context: No treatment had yet been given when patient blood (less than 33 ml EDTA) was drawn, right after diagnosis.

Profiled with immunoSEQ multiplex PCR; TCRdb holds only in-frame clones, not every one. The data show 10,000 to 12,000 clones, with 75% to 90% seen just once and approximately 1.1% held by the top ten. The germline CDR1 and CDR2 sequences are SQVTM and ANQGSEA. V shed 7 bases and J shed 1 base, with 7 bases lying between them. The CDR3 loop spans 11 amino acids. The TCR originated in a woman aged 18-29 years with rheumatoid arthritis. This chain links TRBV29-1 with TRBJ1-1; TRBD1 might be the D (6 bases). Sequenced sample: CD4+ T cells sorted from blood. CDR3 sequence (DNA): TGCAGCGAGACAGGGAACACTGAAGCTTTCTTT. Translating it yields CSETGNTEAFF.